This TCR beta chain was retrieved from a study of T cell repertoires in cytomegalovirus infection. For the study at large: Carrying CMV and the relevant HLA type showed in public TCR beta signatures.

General study findings and limits: CMV-specific HLA-C-restricted TCR beta clonotypes dominated the ex vivo response.

TCRdb used MiXCR to reprocess the reads, holding one entry per CDR3 protein. The sample has 450,000 to 550,000 distinct CDR3 sequences, under 45% seen once. The table lists this clonotype with a few counts. What it recognizes is unknown. The source was cultured PBMCs, collected from culture after CMV antigen stimulation. This sequence was found in a human donor in good health (CMV status not recorded). Some clones in this sample may be carry-over from other donors' samples.

The DNA of the CDR3 is TGCGCCAGCAGCTTGGAAAGGCACGCCTACGAGCAGTACTTC. Translation: CASSLERHAYEQYF. The chain combines TRBV5-1 with TRBJ2-7; D remains unclear. Trimming left V 0 bases short and J 2 bases short, with 9 bases between. Germline loops: CDR1 SGHRS, CDR2 YFSETQ. The CDR3 runs 14 residues.